There are many counts of the clone carrying this TCR beta chain. Other DNA variants within this sample encode the same CDR3. Data came from immunoSEQ multiplex PCR; TCRdb stores just in-frame clones and leaves some out. This table has 150,000 or so clones, about four fifths appearing once. The CDR3 totals 13 residues. V lost 1 base and J 1 base, leaving 5 bases between the germline ends. Germline values: CDR1 SEHNR, CDR2 FQNEAQ (reference sequence). The data are from a study of blood T cell repertoires in COVID-19. The source material was peripheral blood. The chain joins TRBV7-9 to TRBJ2-7; D is ambiguous. The clonotype was recovered from a man aged 55-75 years with active or convalescent COVID-19. This CDR3 is CASSLVQSYEQYF. The CDR3 DNA reads as TGTGCCAGCAGCTTAGTTCAGTCCTACGAGCAGTACTTC.